Listed below are T cell receptor beta chains from one sample, sequenced in a study of blood T cell repertoires in COVID-19. Generated by immunoSEQ multiplex PCR, the TCRdb table keeps only in-frame clones and is missing some. The sample records about 240,000 clones, about 82% being singletons. The sample consisted of peripheral blood. These receptors were collected from a man older than 75 with acute or convalescent COVID-19. CDR3s leave out the opening cysteine and the closing phenylalanine or tryptophan. Fields, in order: J gene, V gene, CDR3 protein.

J gene: TRBJ2-2
V gene: TRBV6-5
CDR3 protein: ASSYGRGYTGELF

J gene: TRBJ2-7
V gene: TRBV9
CDR3 protein: ASSVGDRRGEQY

J gene: TRBJ2-7
V gene: TRBV5-1
CDR3 protein: ASSPGTNYEQY

J gene: TRBJ1-4
V gene: TRBV3-1/TRBV3-2
CDR3 protein: ASRGTSGNEKLF

J gene: TRBJ2-7
V gene: TRBV3-1/TRBV3-2
CDR3 protein: ASSPGTSGIHEQY

J gene: TRBJ1-2
V gene: TRBV12-5
CDR3 protein: ASGLELTGLGYT

J gene: TRBJ2-1
V gene: TRBV5-1
CDR3 protein: ASSTGLAGGNEQF

J gene: TRBJ1-1
V gene: TRBV9
CDR3 protein: ASSVDEGRLMNTEAF

J gene: TRBJ2-2
V gene: TRBV7-3
CDR3 protein: ASSLTPLAVNTGELF

J gene: TRBJ2-1
V gene: TRBV24-1
CDR3 protein: ATSDLWTYSIAEQF

J gene: TRBJ1-2
V gene: TRBV28
CDR3 protein: ASSLTGGADGYT

J gene: TRBJ2-4
V gene: TRBV7-9
CDR3 protein: ASSFSLSGATAKNIQY

J gene: TRBJ2-7
V gene: TRBV6-6
CDR3 protein: ASSGQGYEQY

J gene: TRBJ2-3
V gene: TRBV28
CDR3 protein: ASSTTRTSGGLDTQY

J gene: TRBJ1-4
V gene: TRBV3-1/TRBV3-2
CDR3 protein: ASSQVPGGLF

J gene: TRBJ2-1
V gene: TRBV27
CDR3 protein: ASSLLAGLREQF

J gene: TRBJ2-7
V gene: TRBV28
CDR3 protein: ASIPRGGLRLWY

J gene: TRBJ1-2
V gene: TRBV12-3/TRBV12-4
CDR3 protein: ASRTGLGGYT

J gene: TRBJ2-1
V gene: TRBV6-4
CDR3 protein: ATARGTYNEQF

J gene: TRBJ2-7
V gene: TRBV24-1
CDR3 protein: ATSEGQGRVEQY

J gene: TRBJ1-5
V gene: TRBV28
CDR3 protein: ASSLGDRVDQPQH

J gene: TRBJ1-2
V gene: TRBV19
CDR3 protein: AGSYLDYGYT

J gene: TRBJ1-5
V gene: TRBV28
CDR3 protein: ASSTSGAGNQPQH

J gene: TRBJ2-7
V gene: TRBV11-3
CDR3 protein: ASSPTTGGRDEQY

J gene: TRBJ2-3
V gene: TRBV7-2
CDR3 protein: ASSRRLGGANTDTQY

J gene: TRBJ1-2
V gene: TRBV28
CDR3 protein: ASSPSSNYGYT

J gene: TRBJ2-2
V gene: TRBV6-5
CDR3 protein: ASSYFPGGGAGELF

J gene: TRBJ1-1
V gene: TRBV19
CDR3 protein: ASWVLGGGLRGAGEAF

J gene: TRBJ1-2
V gene: TRBV19
CDR3 protein: ASSIDLRGLGYT

J gene: TRBJ2-2
V gene: TRBV4-3
CDR3 protein: ASSQARGLNTGELF

J gene: TRBJ1-6
V gene: TRBV5-1
CDR3 protein: ASRPAGTSNSPLH

J gene: TRBJ1-2
V gene: TRBV7-9
CDR3 protein: ASSPPGVGGTSGYT

J gene: TRBJ1-3
V gene: TRBV28
CDR3 protein: ASSWEQGGGNTIY

J gene: TRBJ1-2
V gene: TRBV19
CDR3 protein: ASTAGQSYGYT

J gene: TRBJ2-7
V gene: TRBV6-5
CDR3 protein: ASSYSRDTTYEQY

J gene: TRBJ2-1
V gene: TRBV6-5
CDR3 protein: ASNPLRTDYNEQF

J gene: TRBJ1-6
V gene: TRBV28
CDR3 protein: ASRGEGSYNSPLH

J gene: TRBJ1-3
V gene: TRBV13
CDR3 protein: ASSARTGSGNTIY

J gene: TRBJ1-6
V gene: TRBV15
CDR3 protein: ATSRESGPDSPLH

J gene: TRBJ2-7
V gene: TRBV4-3
CDR3 protein: ASSQDRARTGRGEQY

J gene: TRBJ2-1
V gene: TRBV24-1
CDR3 protein: ATSDAGTSDYNEQF

J gene: TRBJ1-3
V gene: TRBV5-1
CDR3 protein: ASMEGRAGNTIY

J gene: TRBJ1-5
V gene: TRBV6-5
CDR3 protein: ASSHAGGANQPQH

J gene: TRBJ2-1
V gene: TRBV20-1
CDR3 protein: SARRGNEQF

J gene: TRBJ2-7
V gene: TRBV28
CDR3 protein: ASSFDLLAGFYEQY

J gene: TRBJ2-7
V gene: TRBV19
CDR3 protein: ASKADNSYEQY

J gene: TRBJ1-1
V gene: TRBV6-6
CDR3 protein: ASSRPGENRMNTEAF

J gene: TRBJ1-1
V gene: TRBV5-4
CDR3 protein: ASSSPGDTEAF

J gene: TRBJ1-4
V gene: TRBV13
CDR3 protein: ASSQGGVIGEKLF

J gene: TRBJ1-2
V gene: TRBV7-6
CDR3 protein: ASSPGPGINYGYT